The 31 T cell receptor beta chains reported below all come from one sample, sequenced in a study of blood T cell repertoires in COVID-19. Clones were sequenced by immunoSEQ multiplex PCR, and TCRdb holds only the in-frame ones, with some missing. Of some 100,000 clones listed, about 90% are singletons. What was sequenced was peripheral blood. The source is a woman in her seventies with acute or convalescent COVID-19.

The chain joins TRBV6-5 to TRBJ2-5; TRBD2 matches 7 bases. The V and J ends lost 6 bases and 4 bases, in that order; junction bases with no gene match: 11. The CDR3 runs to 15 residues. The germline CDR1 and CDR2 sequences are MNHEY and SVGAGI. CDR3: CASSGLVYRGETQYF. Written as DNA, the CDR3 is TGTGCCAGCAGCGGACTAGTCTATCGAGGAGAGACCCAGTACTTC.

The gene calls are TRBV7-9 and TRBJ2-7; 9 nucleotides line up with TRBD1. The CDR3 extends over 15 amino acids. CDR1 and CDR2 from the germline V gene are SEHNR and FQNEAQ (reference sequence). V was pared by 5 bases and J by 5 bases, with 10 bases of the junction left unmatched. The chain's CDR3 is CASSLGGTGQDEQYF. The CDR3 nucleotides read TGTGCCAGCAGCCTAGGGGGGACAGGGCAAGACGAGCAGTACTTC.

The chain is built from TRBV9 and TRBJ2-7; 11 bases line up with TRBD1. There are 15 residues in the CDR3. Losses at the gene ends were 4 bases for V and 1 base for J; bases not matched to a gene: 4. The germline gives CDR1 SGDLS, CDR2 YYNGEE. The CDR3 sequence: CASSPGTGGSYEQYF. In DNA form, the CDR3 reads TGTGCCAGCAGCCCGGGGACAGGGGGTTCCTACGAGCAGTACTTC. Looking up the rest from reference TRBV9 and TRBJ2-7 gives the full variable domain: DSGVTQTPKHLITATGQRVTLRCSPRSGDLSVYWYQQSLDQGLQFLIQYYNGEERAKGNILERFSAQQFPDLHSELNLSSLELGDSALYFCASSPGTGGSYEQYFGPGTRLTVT.

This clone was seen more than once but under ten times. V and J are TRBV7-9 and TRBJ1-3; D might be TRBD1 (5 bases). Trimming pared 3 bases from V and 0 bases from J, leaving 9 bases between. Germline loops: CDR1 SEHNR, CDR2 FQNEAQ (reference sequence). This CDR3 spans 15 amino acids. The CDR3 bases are TGTGCCAGCAGCTTCACAGGCGGCTCTGGAAACACCATATATTTT. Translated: CASSFTGGSGNTIYF.

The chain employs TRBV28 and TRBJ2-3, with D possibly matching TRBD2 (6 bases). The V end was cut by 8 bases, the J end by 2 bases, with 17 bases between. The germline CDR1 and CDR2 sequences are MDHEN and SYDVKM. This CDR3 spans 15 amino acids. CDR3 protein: CASAIRQRVTDTQYF. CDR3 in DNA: TGTGCCAGCGCTATTAGACAGCGGGTCACAGATACGCAGTATTTT.

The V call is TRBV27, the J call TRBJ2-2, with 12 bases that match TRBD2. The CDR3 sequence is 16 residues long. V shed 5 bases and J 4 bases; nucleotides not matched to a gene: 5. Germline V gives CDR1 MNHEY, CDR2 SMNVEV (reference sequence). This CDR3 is CASSLTSGSGTGELFF. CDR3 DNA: TGTGCCAGCAGTCTGACTAGCGGGAGTGGCACCGGGGAGCTGTTTTTT.

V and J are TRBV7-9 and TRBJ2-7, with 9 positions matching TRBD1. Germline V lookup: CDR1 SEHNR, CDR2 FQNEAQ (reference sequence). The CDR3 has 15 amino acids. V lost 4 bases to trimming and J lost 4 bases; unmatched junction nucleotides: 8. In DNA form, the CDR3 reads TGTGCCAGCAGCTCATTAACAGGGGGCCGGTACGAGCAGTACTTC. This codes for CASSSLTGGRYEQYF.

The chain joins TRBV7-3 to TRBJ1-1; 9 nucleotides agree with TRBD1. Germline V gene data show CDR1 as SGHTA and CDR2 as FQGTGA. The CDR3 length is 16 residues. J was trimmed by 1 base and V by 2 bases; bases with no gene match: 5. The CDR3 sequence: CASSLEPGQGNTEAFF. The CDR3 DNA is TGTGCCAGCAGCTTAGAACCGGGACAGGGGAACACTGAAGCTTTCTTT.

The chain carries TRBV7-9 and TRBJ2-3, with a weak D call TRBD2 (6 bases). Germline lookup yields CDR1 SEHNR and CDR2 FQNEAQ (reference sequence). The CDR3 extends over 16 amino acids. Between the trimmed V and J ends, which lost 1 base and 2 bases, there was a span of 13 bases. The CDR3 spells CASSLVAGPYTDTQYF. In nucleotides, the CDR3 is TGTGCCAGCAGCTTAGTCGCGGGGCCTTACACAGATACGCAGTATTTT.

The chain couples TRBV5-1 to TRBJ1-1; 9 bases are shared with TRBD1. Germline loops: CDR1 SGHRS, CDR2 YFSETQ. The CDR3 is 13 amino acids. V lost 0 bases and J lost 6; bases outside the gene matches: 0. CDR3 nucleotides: TGCGCCAGCAGCTTGGGGGACAGGGCTGAAGCTTTCTTT. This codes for CASSLGDRAEAFF. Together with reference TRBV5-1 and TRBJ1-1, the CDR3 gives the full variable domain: KAGVTQTPRYLIKTRGQQVTLSCSPISGHRSVSWYQQTPGQGLQFLFEYFSETQRNKGNFPGRFSGRQFSNSRSEMNVSTLELGDSALYLCASSLGDRAEAFFGQGTRLTVV.

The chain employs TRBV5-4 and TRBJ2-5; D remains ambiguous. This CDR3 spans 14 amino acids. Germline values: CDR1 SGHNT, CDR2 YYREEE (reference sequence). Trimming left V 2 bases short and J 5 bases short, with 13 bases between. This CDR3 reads CASSLYGLRETQYF. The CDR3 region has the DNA TGTGCCAGCAGCTTATATGGGCTTCGGGAGACCCAGTACTTC.

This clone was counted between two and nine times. CDR3: CASSPSGQDQPQHF. The CDR3 DNA reads TGTGCCAGCTCACCATCGGGACAGGACCAGCCCCAGCATTTT. This chain uses TRBV18 with TRBJ1-5; TRBD1 matches at 8 bases. This CDR3 spans 14 amino acids. Germline CDR1 and CDR2: KGHSH and LQKENI. The ends lost 2 bases at V and 7 bases at J; junction bases unmatched: 4. Filled out from reference TRBV18 and TRBJ1-5, the complete variable domain reads NAGVMQNPRHLVRRRGQEARLRCSPMKGHSHVYWYRQLPEEGLKFMVYLQKENIIDESGMPKERFSAEFPKEGPSILRIQQVVRGDSAAYFCASSPSGQDQPQHFGDGTRLSIL.

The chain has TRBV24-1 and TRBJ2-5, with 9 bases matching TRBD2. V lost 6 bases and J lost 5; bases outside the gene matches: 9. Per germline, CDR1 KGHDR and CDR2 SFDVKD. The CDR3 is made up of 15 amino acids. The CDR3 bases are TGTGCCACCAGTCGCAGCGGGAGGACTGGTGAGACCCAGTACTTC. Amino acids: CATSRSGRTGETQYF.

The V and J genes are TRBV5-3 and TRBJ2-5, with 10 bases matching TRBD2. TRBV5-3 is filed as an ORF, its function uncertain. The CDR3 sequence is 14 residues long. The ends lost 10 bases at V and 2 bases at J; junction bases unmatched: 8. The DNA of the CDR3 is TGTGCCGTTAATAGGACTAGCGGACAAGAGACCCAGTACTTC. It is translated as CAVNRTSGQETQYF.

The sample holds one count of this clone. The CDR3 spells CASSLWTGNTEAFF. CDR3 DNA sequence: TGTGCCAGCAGCTTATGGACAGGGAACACTGAAGCTTTCTTT. The J gene is TRBJ1-1, the V gene TRBV3-1 (or the pseudogene TRBV3-2), with 7 positions matching TRBD1. The germline gives CDR1 LGHDT, CDR2 YNNKEL (reference sequence). V was pared by 5 bases and J by 1 base, with 4 bases of the junction left unmatched. The CDR3 loop spans 14 amino acids.

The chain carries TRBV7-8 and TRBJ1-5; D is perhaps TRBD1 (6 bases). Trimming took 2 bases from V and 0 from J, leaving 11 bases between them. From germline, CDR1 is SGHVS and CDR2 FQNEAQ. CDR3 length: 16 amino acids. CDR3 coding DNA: TGTGCCAGCAGCTTACTTGGCAGGGGTAGCAATCAGCCCCAGCATTTT. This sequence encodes CASSLLGRGSNQPQHF.

CDR3 nucleotides: TGTGCCAGCAGCTCTACCGGCTACGAGCAGTACTTC. The encoded protein is CASSSTGYEQYF. The chain is built from TRBV5-6 and TRBJ2-7; no clear D. Germline V CDR1 and CDR2: SGHDT, YYEEEE. The CDR3 runs to 12 residues. V was cut by 3 bases and J by 3 bases, with 7 bases left in between.

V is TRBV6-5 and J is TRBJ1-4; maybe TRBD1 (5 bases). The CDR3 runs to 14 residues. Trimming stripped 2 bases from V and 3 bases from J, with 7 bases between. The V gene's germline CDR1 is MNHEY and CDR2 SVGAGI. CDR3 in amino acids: CASSYGTSNEKLFF. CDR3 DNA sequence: TGTGCCAGCAGTTACGGGACTTCTAATGAAAAACTGTTTTTT.

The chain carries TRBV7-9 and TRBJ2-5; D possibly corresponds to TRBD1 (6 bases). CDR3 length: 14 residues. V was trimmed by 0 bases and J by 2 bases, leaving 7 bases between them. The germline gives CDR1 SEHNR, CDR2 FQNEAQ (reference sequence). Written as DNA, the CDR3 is TGTGCCAGCAGCTTAGCCGGGACACAAGAGACCCAGTACTTC. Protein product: CASSLAGTQETQYF.

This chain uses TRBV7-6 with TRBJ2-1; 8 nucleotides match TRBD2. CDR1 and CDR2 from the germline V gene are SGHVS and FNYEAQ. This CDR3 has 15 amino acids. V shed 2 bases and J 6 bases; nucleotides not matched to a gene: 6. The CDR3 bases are TGTGCCAGCAGCTTACTGAGCGGGAGCCCCAATGAGCAGTTCTTC. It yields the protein CASSLLSGSPNEQFF.

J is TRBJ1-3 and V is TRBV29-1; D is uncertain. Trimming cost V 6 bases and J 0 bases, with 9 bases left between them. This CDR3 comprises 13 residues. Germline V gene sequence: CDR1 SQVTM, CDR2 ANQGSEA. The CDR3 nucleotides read TGCAGCGTAACACGGGACTCTGGAAACACCATATATTTT. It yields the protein CSVTRDSGNTIYF.

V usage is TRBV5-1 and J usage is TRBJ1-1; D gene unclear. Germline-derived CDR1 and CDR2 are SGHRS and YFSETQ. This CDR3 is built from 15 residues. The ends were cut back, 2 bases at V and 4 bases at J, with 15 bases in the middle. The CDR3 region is CASSLIAMAGTEAFF. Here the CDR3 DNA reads TGCGCCAGCAGCTTAATCGCAATGGCGGGCACTGAAGCTTTCTTT.

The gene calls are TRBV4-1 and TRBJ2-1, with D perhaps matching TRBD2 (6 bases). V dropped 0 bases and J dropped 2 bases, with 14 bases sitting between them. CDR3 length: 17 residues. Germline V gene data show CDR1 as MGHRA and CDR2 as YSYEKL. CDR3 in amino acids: CASSQDGLADTYNEQFF. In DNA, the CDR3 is TGCGCCAGCAGCCAAGATGGCTTAGCGGACACCTACAATGAGCAGTTCTTC.

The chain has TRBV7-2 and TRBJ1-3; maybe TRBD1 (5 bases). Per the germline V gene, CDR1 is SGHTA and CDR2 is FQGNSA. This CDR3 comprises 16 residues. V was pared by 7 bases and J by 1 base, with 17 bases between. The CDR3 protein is CASTPLGSGSGNTIYF. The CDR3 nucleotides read TGTGCCAGCACCCCATTAGGTTCAGGGTCTGGAAACACCATATATTTT.

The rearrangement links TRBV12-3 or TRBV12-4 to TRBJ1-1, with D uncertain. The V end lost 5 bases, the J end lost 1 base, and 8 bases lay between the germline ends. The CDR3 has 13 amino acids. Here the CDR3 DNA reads TGTGCCAGCAGTCCAATCAGGAACACTGAAGCTTTCTTT. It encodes CASSPIRNTEAFF.

CDR3 nucleotide sequence: TGTGCCAGCAGTCCGACAGCTCAGCCCCAGCATTTT. This encodes CASSPTAQPQHF. This chain uses TRBV6-6 with TRBJ1-5; possible D gene TRBD1, 5 bases. Germline assignment: CDR1 MNHNY and CDR2 SVGAGI (reference sequence). V dropped 5 bases and J dropped 6 bases, with 8 bases sitting between them. The CDR3 spans 12 residues.

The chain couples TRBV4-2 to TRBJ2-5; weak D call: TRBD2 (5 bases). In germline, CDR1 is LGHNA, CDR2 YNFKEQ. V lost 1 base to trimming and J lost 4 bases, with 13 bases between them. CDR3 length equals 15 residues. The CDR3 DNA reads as TGTGCCAGCAGCCAAGTTGACCCCGGAGGAGAGACCCAGTACTTC. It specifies CASSQVDPGGETQYF.

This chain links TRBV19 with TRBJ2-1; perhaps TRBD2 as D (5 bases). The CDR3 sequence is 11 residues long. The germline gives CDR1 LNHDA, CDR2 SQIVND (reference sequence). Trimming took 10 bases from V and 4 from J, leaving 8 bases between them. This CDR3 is CATTGYNEQFF. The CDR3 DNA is TGTGCCACCACGGGGTACAATGAGCAGTTCTTC.

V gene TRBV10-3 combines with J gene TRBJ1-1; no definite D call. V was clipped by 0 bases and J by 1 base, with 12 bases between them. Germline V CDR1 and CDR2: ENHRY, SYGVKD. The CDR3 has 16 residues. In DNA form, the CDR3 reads TGTGCCATCAGTGAGTCCGCGAGGATTGCGAACACTGAAGCTTTCTTT. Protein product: CAISESARIANTEAFF.

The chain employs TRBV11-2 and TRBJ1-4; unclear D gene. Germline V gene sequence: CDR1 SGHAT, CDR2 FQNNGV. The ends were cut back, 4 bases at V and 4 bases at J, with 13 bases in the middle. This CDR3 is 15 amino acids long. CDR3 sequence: CASSYEGSVNEKLFF. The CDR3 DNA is TGTGCCAGCAGCTACGAAGGGAGCGTTAATGAAAAACTGTTTTTT.

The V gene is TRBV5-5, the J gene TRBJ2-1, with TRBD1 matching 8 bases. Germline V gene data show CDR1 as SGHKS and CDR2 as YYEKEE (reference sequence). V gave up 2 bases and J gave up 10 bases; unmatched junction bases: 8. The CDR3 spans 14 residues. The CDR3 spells CASSFFQGAGEQFF. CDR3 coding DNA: TGTGCCAGCAGCTTCTTTCAGGGGGCTGGGGAGCAGTTCTTC. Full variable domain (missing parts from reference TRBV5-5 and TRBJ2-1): DAGVTQSPTHLIKTRGQQVTLRCSPISGHKSVSWYQQVLGQGPQFIFQYYEKEERGRGNFPDRFSARQFPNYSSELNVNALLLGDSALYLCASSFFQGAGEQFFGPGTRLTVL.